Shown below are 5 T cell receptor beta chains from a single sample sequenced in a study of T-cell memory formation after mild COVID-19. TCRdb itself ran the 5' RACE reads through MiXCR, one entry per CDR3 protein. There are 240,000 or so distinct CDR3 sequences in the sample; approximately 9% occur only once, and around 23% lies in the top ten. Sequences were obtained from PBMCs or a T cell subset sorted from them (not recorded which). Every receptor here comes from a man younger than 30 who had mild COVID-19 (a few samples of this study predate the infection). Cell type and time point are not known.

This clonotype has just a few counts. CDR3 in DNA: TGTGCCAGCAGTGAGGGGGGACAGGGGATTAGTCAGCCCCAGCATTTT. Translation gives CASSEGGQGISQPQHF. The chain employs TRBV25-1 and TRBJ1-5, with 10 bases fitting TRBD1. The CDR3 consists of 16 residues. Per the germline V gene, CDR1 is MGHDK and CDR2 is SYGVNS. The trim removed 3 bases at V and 6 bases at J, leaving 8 bases unmatched.

In this sample, this clonotype turned up many times. J is TRBJ2-4 and V is TRBV7-2; no reliable D call. CDR3 length equals 13 residues. Germline V lookup: CDR1 SGHTA, CDR2 FQGNSA. The V end was cut by 5 bases, the J end by 9 bases, with 14 bases between. CDR3 residues: CASSQDNQSIQYF. DNA of the CDR3: TGTGCCAGCAGCCAGGATAACCAGTCCATTCAGTACTTC.

The J gene is TRBJ2-7, the V gene TRBV4-2; D not resolved. Trimming took 2 bases from V and 7 from J, leaving 6 bases between them. Looked up from germline, CDR1 is LGHNA and CDR2 is YNFKEQ. The CDR3 length is 11 residues. This CDR3 is CASSQPVEQYV. DNA for the CDR3: TGTGCCAGCAGCCAACCGGTTGAGCAGTACGTC.

This clonotype was counted between two and nine times. The V gene is TRBV4-3, the J gene TRBJ2-3; D is unresolved. This CDR3 has 15 residues. Germline CDR1 LGHNA, CDR2 YSLEER. Trimming removed 0 bases at V and 4 bases at J, with 11 bases between. The CDR3 region has the DNA TGCGCCAGCAGCCAAGATCGAGGACGTTCAGATACGCAGTATTTT. Protein: CASSQDRGRSDTQYF.

This clonotype has only a few counts. The CDR3 DNA follows: TGCGCCAGCAGCCAAGATGGGGGGCGATCGAACACCGGGGAGCTGTTTTTT. It encodes CASSQDGGRSNTGELFF. The chain couples TRBV4-3 to TRBJ2-2; D is tentatively TRBD1 or TRBD2 (6 bases each). The CDR3 runs to 17 residues. The V gene lost 0 bases and the J gene lost 0 bases, with 11 bases spanning the gap. CDR1 LGHNA and CDR2 YSLEER come from the germline V gene.